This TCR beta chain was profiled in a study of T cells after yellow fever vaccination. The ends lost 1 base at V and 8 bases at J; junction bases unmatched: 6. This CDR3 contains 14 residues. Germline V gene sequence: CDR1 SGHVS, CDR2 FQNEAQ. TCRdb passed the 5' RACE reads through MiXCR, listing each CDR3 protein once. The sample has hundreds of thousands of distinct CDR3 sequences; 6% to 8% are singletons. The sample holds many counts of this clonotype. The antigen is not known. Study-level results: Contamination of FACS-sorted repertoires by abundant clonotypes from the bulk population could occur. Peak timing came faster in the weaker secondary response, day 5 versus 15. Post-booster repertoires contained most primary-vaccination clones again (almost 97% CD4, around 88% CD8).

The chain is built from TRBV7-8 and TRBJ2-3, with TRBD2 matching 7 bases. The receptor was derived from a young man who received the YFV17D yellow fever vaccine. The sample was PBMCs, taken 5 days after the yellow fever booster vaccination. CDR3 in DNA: TGTGCCAGCAGCTTAGTCCGGGAGGAGGGTACGCAGTATTTT. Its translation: CASSLVREEGTQYF.